Reported below is one TCR beta chain. Its target is unknown. The sample comes from a study of T cell responses to AZD1222 COVID-19 vaccine. Study-wide background: Investigators merged groups given second doses at roughly 4 or roughly 12 weeks. Study-level findings and limits: In all cases, repertoires were sampled only after the peak T cell response. Vaccine-associated CD4 TCRs spanned spike, dominant at 160-218 and 743-854. Baseline serostatus was positive in only a handful of AZD1222 recipients.

With 8 bases removed from V and 8 bases from J, the gap between germline ends came to 15 bases. CDR1 is MNHEY and CDR2 is SVGAGI in the germline V gene. The CDR3 totals 12 residues. Assay used: immunoSEQ multiplex PCR; TCRdb lists only in-frame clones, some missing. Of 100,000 to 150,000 clones in the sample, more than 80% were seen once. The chain joins TRBV6-5 to TRBJ1-2; possibly TRBD1 for D (6 bases). The receptor was isolated from an adult in good health. The material sequenced was peripheral blood, taken on day 0 of AZD1222 vaccination. CDR3 DNA sequence: TGTGCCAGCCGAGTCAGGGGATTCGGCTACACCTTC. It is translated as CASRVRGFGYTF.